This TCR beta chain comes out of a study of blood T cell repertoires in COVID-19. Study overall: Sample material is recorded as cDNA or gDNA derived from T cells, B-cell-depleted T cells, or PBMCs.

Trimming removed 5 bases from V and 4 bases from J, with 21 bases in between. The CDR3 totals 16 residues. The germline V gene has CDR1 MDHEN and CDR2 SYDVKM. Original analysis: Reference gene primer amplification in the assay estimated nucleated cell counts. Here immunoSEQ multiplex PCR was the method, and the copy in TCRdb shows in-frame clones only, minus some. That table gives V, J and clone size, and the DNA gave D and trimming. The table shows hundreds of thousands of clones, with around 90% occurring only once. The chain links TRBV28 to TRBJ2-7; a weak D match, TRBD2 (8 bases). This receptor was identified in a man aged 55 to 70 who had recovered from COVID-19. The sample taken for sequencing was peripheral blood. For the CDR3, the DNA is TGTGCCAGCAGTCCGCCACGGGAGGGGGCTTTGTACGAGCAGTACTTC. This codes for CASSPPREGALYEQYF. The variable domain in full, with the rest retrieved from reference TRBV28 and TRBJ2-7, is DVKVTQSSRYLVKRTGEKVFLECVQDMDHENMFWYRQDPGLGLRLIYFSYDVKMKEKGDIPEGYSVSREKKERFSLILESASTNQTSMYLCASSPPREGALYEQYFGPGTRLTVT.